This TCR beta chain appears in the sequencing data of a study of cytomegalovirus exposure and HLA in healthy donors. Notes on the study in general: Another analysis was done later, and it associated fewer than 20,000 TCR beta sequences with HLA alleles at 0.05 false discovery rate.

For this clone: The antigen is unknown.

PCR primers comprised 60 Vbeta and 13 Jbeta primers. The table came from immunoSEQ multiplex PCR; TCRdb's copy has only in-frame clones and leaves some out. The repertoire holds some 130,000 clones, 82% seen once, with roughly 8% in the top ten. CDR1 is MDHEN and CDR2 is SYDVKM in the germline V gene. This CDR3 is 14 amino acids long. V was clipped by 3 bases and J by 3 bases, with 10 bases between them. This clonotype originated in a woman in her fifties or sixties in good health and CMV-seropositive. This chain uses TRBV28 with TRBJ2-3; D gene ambiguous. Sequenced sample: PBMCs. CDR3 DNA sequence: TGTGCCAGCAGTTTCCTTTCGGGTACAGATACGCAGTATTTT. As protein: CASSFLSGTDTQYF.